The sequence of this T cell receptor (beta chain) was determined in a study of T cell repertoires in cytomegalovirus infection. About the study: CMV epitopes, recently identified HLA-C-restricted and well-studied HLA-B-restricted, were used. In public TCR beta signatures, there were indications of both CMV infection and matching HLA type.

To note about this clonotype: No antigen is known for it.

TCRdb reanalysed the reads using MiXCR and keeps one entry per CDR3 protein. This sample has about half a million distinct CDR3 sequences; roughly a third occur once, and the top ten carry roughly a sixth. Whole-study findings and limits: There were HLA-C-restricted CMV-specific TCR beta clonotypes dominating the ex vivo response. Summed frequency of public TCR beta families distinguished CMV carriers with the relevant HLA.

Sequenced material: cultured PBMCs, taken from culture after CMV antigen stimulation. The TCR comes from a human donor in good health (CMV status not recorded). Some clones in this sample may be carry-over from other donors' samples.

CDR3 in amino acids: CASTQSEGQPQHF. The CDR3 bases are TGTGCCAGCACCCAGAGCGAGGGTCAGCCCCAGCATTTT. The rearrangement joins TRBV12-3 or TRBV12-4 to TRBJ1-5; D not resolved. CDR3 length equals 13 residues. V gave up 7 bases and J gave up 6 bases, with 13 bases separating them.